This T cell receptor beta chain comes out of a study of blood T cell repertoires in COVID-19. The protocol was immunoSEQ multiplex PCR, while the TCRdb copy is restricted to in-frame clones and leaves out a portion. The sample yields some 100,000 clones, around 84% seen once. The CDR3 consists of 14 residues. CDR1 and CDR2 from the germline V gene are SGHRS and YFSETQ. The V gene lost 2 bases and the J gene lost 5 bases, with 14 bases spanning the gap. The chain employs TRBV5-1 and TRBJ2-7, with D possibly being TRBD1 (6 bases). What was sequenced was peripheral blood. The TCR was taken from a woman aged 60-75 years with acute or convalescent COVID-19. In nucleotides, the CDR3 is TGCGCCAGCAGCTTTGGCAGGACAGCTCACGAGCAGTACTTC. Amino acids: CASSFGRTAHEQYF.